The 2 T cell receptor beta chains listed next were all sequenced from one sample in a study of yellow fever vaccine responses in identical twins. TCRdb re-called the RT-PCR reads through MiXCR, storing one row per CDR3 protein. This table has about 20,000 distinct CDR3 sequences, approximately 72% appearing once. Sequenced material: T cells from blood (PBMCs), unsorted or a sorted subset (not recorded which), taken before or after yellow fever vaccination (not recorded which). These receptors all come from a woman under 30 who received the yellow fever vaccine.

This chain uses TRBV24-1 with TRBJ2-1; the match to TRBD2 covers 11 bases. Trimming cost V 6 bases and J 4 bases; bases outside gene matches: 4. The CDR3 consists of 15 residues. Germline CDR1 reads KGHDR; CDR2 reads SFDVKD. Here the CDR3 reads CATSSGTSGYNEQFF. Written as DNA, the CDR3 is TGTGCCACCAGTTCCGGGACTAGCGGTTACAATGAGCAGTTCTTC.

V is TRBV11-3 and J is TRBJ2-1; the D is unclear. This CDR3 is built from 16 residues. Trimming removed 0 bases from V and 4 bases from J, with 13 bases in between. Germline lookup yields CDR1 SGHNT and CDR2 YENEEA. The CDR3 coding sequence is TGTGCCAGCAGCTTAGATCTCCCTCGTGGGTACAATGAGCAGTTCTTC. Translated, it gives CASSLDLPRGYNEQFF.